This T cell receptor (beta chain) was sequenced for a study of human T cells and chemical hapten exposure. Documented time point: pre-sensitization, week 0. As to treatment: therapeutic diphenylcyclopropenone sensitization with weekly scalp DPC. V was pared by 2 bases and J by 1 base, with 4 bases of the junction left unmatched. Germline CDR1 is LGHDT and CDR2 is YNNKEL (reference sequence). The CDR3 covers 15 residues. Per the original methods: From roughly 23,000 to 640,000 TCRs were found per sample, with a median of 95,638. TCRdb itself ran the RACE reads through MiXCR, one entry per CDR3 protein. These V and J calls are TCRdb output, not the study's own analysis. The sample holds approximately 370,000 distinct CDR3 sequences, approximately 5% seen once. A word on this clonotype: Its antigen is as yet unknown.

Study observations and caveats: A positive correlation with patch test score was shown by PT1 expanded TCR counts.

The TCR was taken from a woman in her late teens or twenties with alopecia areata. Some clones in this sample may be carry-over from other donors' samples. J is TRBJ1-1 and V is TRBV3-1; the match to TRBD1 covers 7 bases. This material consisted of whole blood, taken in connection with sensitization to the hapten diphenylcyclopropenone (DPC). In DNA form, the CDR3 reads TGTGCCAGCAGCCAAAGTCGGGACAGGAACACTGAAGCTTTCTTT. Translated: CASSQSRDRNTEAFF.